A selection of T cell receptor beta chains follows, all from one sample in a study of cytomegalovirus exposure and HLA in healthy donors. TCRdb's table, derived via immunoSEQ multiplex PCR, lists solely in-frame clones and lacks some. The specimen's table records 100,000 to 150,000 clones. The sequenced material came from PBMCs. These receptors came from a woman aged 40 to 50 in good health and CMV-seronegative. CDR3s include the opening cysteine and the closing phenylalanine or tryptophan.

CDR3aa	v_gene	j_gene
CASSPPTASGNTIYF	TRBV18	TRBJ1-3
CASSQVRGRSYEQYF	TRBV4-2	TRBJ2-7
CASSQGRGLDQPQHF	TRBV4-3	TRBJ1-5
CASSNQGGTRPEAFF	TRBV21-1	TRBJ1-1
CASSSTGTGDYEQYF	TRBV19	-
CAISESGTSPDTDTQYF	TRBV10-3	TRBJ2-3
CASSAPPGADYGYTF	TRBV5-4	TRBJ1-2
CASSLKTGSSYNEQFF	TRBV11-3	TRBJ2-1
CASSVEGHGELFF	TRBV9	TRBJ2-2
CASSQVASQAYEAFF	TRBV4-2	TRBJ1-1
CASSQGMSTNTEAFF	TRBV4-3	TRBJ1-1
CASSRTPTSQETQYF	TRBV4-2	TRBJ2-5
CASSLPRTGGNQPQHF	TRBV28	TRBJ1-5
CARATGGPYEKLFF	TRBV5-8	TRBJ1-4
CASSLAGGPDEQFF	TRBV5-1	TRBJ2-1
CASSPNRATGATYYGYTF	TRBV19	TRBJ1-2
CASSLLAGHSQETQYF	TRBV7-2	TRBJ2-5
CASSLVSGFADTQYF	TRBV11-2	TRBJ2-3
CASSLGVNQPQHF	TRBV7-2	TRBJ1-5
CASTRQGYEKLFF	TRBV2	TRBJ1-4
CASSRGGEKLFF	TRBV6-5	TRBJ1-4
CASSLQALLVYGYTF	TRBV5-8	TRBJ1-2
CASSRPGQGNTEAFF	TRBV6-5	TRBJ1-1
CASSLSTGGNSPLHF	TRBV5-1	TRBJ1-6
CASSRRGTLNTEAFF	TRBV7-2	TRBJ1-1
CASSAKPGGTEPYEQYF	TRBV9	TRBJ2-7
CASSYSGEVNEKLFF	TRBV6-6	TRBJ1-4
CASSFRNTGELFF	TRBV5-1	TRBJ2-2
CASSLSDSLNTEAFF	TRBV11-2	TRBJ1-1
CASSLTTANTEAFF	TRBV5-1	TRBJ1-1
CASSIDRGLTDTQYF	TRBV6-5	TRBJ2-3
CASSTGGVETQYF	TRBV19	TRBJ2-5
CASSLISPYEQYF	TRBV21-1	TRBJ2-7
CASSGGNPRGTGELFF	TRBV2	TRBJ2-2
CASSLDMVFGQECQPQHF	TRBV11-3	TRBJ1-5
CASSQKRTGIGQPQHF	TRBV7-8	TRBJ1-5
CASGHLGGIEQFF	TRBV12-5	TRBJ2-1
CASSSKYEQYF	TRBV5-1	TRBJ2-7
CASSPQGTSNEQFF	TRBV7-2	TRBJ2-1
CASSSLGRGQGNTQYF	TRBV27	TRBJ2-3
CASSNIAGGTPRDF	TRBV19	TRBJ2-5
CASSLAGGTYEQYF	TRBV7-6	TRBJ2-7
CASSLRQAMSLNEKLFF	TRBV5-6	TRBJ1-4
CASSQDTTQETQYF	TRBV7-6	TRBJ2-5
CASSTGTNRNEQFF	TRBV6-5	TRBJ2-1
CASSLPGNTGELFF	TRBV5-1	TRBJ2-2
CASSLAGTGADSANYGYTF	TRBV5-1	TRBJ1-2
CASSQARGTNEKLFF	TRBV4-1	TRBJ1-4
CASSQPAGGGNEQFF	TRBV4-3	TRBJ2-1
CASRQGNGYTF	TRBV19	TRBJ1-2
CASRIDRNNQPQHF	TRBV19	TRBJ1-5
CASSSPSGATNEKLFF	TRBV2	TRBJ1-4
CASSKTGGNSPLHF	TRBV5-6	TRBJ1-6
CASSLGPGEQETQYF	TRBV7-2	TRBJ2-5
CTSSHSPGLDCTDTQYF	TRBV1	TRBJ2-3
CASSTWTDLEPQHF	TRBV19	TRBJ1-5
CASSLSGHGNQPQHF	TRBV9	TRBJ1-5
CATSEGTSGGENIQYF	TRBV15	TRBJ2-4
CASSYSTARTEAFF	TRBV6-5	TRBJ1-1
CASSINRADTQYF	TRBV5-4	TRBJ2-3